Sequencing of this T cell receptor (beta chain) was carried out in a study of technical replicates of blood from a few donors. Per germline, CDR1 SGDLS and CDR2 YYNGEE. This CDR3 is built from 14 residues. V gave up 3 bases and J gave up 1 base; unmatched junction bases: 2. The table came from immunoSEQ multiplex PCR; TCRdb's copy has only in-frame clones and leaves some out. Of 80,000 to 95,000 clones listed, 94% are singletons. The sample comprised T cells isolated from PBMCs. The TCR was taken from a human donor in good health. V gene TRBV9 combines with J gene TRBJ1-1, with 8 bases identical to TRBD1. The CDR3 reads CASSGTGRNTEAFF. CDR3 coding DNA: TGTGCCAGCAGCGGGACAGGGAGGAACACTGAAGCTTTCTTT.